This T cell receptor beta chain stems from a study of vaccination and CD4 T cells after COVID-19. As concerns this clonotype: Its antigen is still unknown.

The Oncomine TCR Beta short-read assay was applied to DNA of cultured CD4+ T cells. TCRdb processed the PCR reads anew with MiXCR; each CDR3 protein has one entry. Altogether roughly 7,000 distinct CDR3 sequences are present, more than 45% being singletons, with the ten largest covering roughly a third. Germline CDR1 and CDR2: SGHVS and FQNEAQ. The CDR3 runs to 15 residues. V shed 3 bases and J shed 5 bases, with 16 bases lying between them. Specified treatment: roughly 10-day PBMC culture with coronavirus spike peptide pools or control peptides (ViraFEST assay). Before the COVID-19 pandemic (2011-2018), CD4+ T cells were obtained from the unexposed donor.

The chain carries TRBV7-8 and TRBJ1-2; D is unresolved. The sequenced sample consisted of CD4+ T cells from blood, cultured in vitro. This receptor was identified in a human donor in good health. The CDR3 loop is CASSFVVGSRYGYTF. The CDR3 region has the DNA TGTGCCAGCAGCTTTGTTGTGGGGTCCCGGTATGGCTACACCTTC.